The present TCR beta chain was sequenced within a study of T cell responses to AZD1222 COVID-19 vaccine. Whole-study results and caveats: Among spike-specific TCRs, nearly half reportedly target unmutated variant regions. It was only six AZD1222 recipients who were seropositive at baseline.

V gave up 6 bases and J gave up 4 bases, with 11 bases separating them. The germline gives CDR1 SNHLY, CDR2 FYNNEI. The CDR3 runs 13 residues. Generated by immunoSEQ multiplex PCR, the TCRdb table keeps only in-frame clones and is missing some. The sample holds about 96,000 clones, approximately 89% seen once. In its sample, this clone was seen once. The target antigen is unknown. The source was peripheral blood, collected on day 0 of MenACWY control vaccination. The gene calls are TRBV2 and TRBJ2-3; D not resolved. This clonotype was obtained from an adult in good health. The CDR3 DNA reads as TGTGCCAGCAGGGGCCAAAAGGCAGATACGCAGTATTTT. Encoded protein: CASRGQKADTQYF. The whole variable domain, remainder taken from reference TRBV2 and TRBJ2-3, is EPEVTQTPSHQVTQMGQEVILRCVPISNHLYFYWYRQILGQKVEFLVSFYNNEISEKSEIFDDQFSVERPDGSNFTLKIRSTKLEDSAMYFCASRGQKADTQYFGPGTRLTVL.